This TCR beta chain was identified in a study of blood T cells in healthy people across ages. The second PCR ran about 7 to 12 cycles with a sample-barcoded 5' primer and J-beta primers. Every sample produced at least 3 million CDR3-containing paired-end reads. TCRdb reanalysed the 5' RACE reads using MiXCR and keeps one entry per CDR3 protein. This sample carries roughly 1,300,000 distinct CDR3 sequences, around 55% of them seen once, and the ten largest clones take roughly 7%. The clonotype originates from a man between 18 and 35 years old in good health. The sequencing sample was made of blood.

CDR3 in DNA: TGTGCCAGCAGCCCCATGGGTGGCGGCAACGAGCAGTACTTC. It specifies CASSPMGGGNEQYF. The rearrangement uses TRBV27 and TRBJ2-4; no reliable D call. The J call may be in error: the DNA end matches TRBJ2-7 better. Per the germline V gene, CDR1 is MNHEY and CDR2 is SMNVEV (reference sequence). The CDR3 loop spans 14 amino acids.